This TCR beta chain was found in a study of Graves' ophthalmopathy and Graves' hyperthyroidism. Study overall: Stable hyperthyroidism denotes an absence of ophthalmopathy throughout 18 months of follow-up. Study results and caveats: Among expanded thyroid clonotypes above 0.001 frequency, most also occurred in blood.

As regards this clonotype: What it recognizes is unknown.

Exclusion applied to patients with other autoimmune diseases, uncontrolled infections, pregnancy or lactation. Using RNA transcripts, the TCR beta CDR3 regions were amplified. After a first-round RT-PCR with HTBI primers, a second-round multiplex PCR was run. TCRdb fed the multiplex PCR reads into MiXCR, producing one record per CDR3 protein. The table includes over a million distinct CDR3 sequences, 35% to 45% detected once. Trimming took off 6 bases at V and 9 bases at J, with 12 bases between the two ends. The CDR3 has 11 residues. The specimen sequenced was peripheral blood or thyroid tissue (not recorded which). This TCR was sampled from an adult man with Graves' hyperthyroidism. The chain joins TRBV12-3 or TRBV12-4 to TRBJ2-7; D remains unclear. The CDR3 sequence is CASSPHNGQYF. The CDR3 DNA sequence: TGTGCCAGCAGCCCTCACAACGGGCAGTACTTC.